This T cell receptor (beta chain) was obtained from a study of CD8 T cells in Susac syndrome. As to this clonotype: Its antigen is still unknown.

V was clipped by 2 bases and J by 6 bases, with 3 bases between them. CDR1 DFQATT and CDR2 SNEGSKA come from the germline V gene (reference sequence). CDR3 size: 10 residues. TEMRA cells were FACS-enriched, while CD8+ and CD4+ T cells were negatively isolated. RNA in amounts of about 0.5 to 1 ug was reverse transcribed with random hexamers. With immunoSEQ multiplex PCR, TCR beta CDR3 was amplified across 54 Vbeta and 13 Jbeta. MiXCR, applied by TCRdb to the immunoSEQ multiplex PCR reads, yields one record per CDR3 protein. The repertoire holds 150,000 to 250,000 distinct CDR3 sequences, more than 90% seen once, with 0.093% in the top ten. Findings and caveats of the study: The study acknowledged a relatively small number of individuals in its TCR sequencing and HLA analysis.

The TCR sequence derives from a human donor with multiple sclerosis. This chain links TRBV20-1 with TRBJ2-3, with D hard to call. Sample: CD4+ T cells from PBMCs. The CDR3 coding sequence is TGCAGTGCTAGAAGGGATACGCAGTATTTT. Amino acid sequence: CSARRDTQYF.